This T cell receptor (beta chain) is from a study of immune heterogeneity within non-small cell lung tumors. For the study at large: Of all tumors, 4 turned out to be squamous cell carcinomas, more than eight were non-squamous carcinomas and 1 was not otherwise specified. Study-level points and caveats: With local tumor mutational burden, local T-cell clonality showed a moderate but significant correlation (R roughly 0.35). The study found identical dominant CDR3 beta clonotypes recurring across tumor sites within a patient, alongside site-unique high-frequency clones.

The ends were cut back, 6 bases at V and 3 bases at J, with 11 bases in the middle. This CDR3 spans 14 amino acids. Germline lookup yields CDR1 MRHNA and CDR2 SNTAGT. TCRs were amplified from 600 ng gDNA of bulk tumor per sample. Biopsies, several per primary tumor and spaced far apart, were collected during surgery. Each patient presented with untreated, newly diagnosed non-small cell lung cancer and received curative surgery. Samples were obtained from newly diagnosed non-small cell lung cancer patients who were having surgery with curative intent. TCR beta CDR3 regions came from multiplex PCR with 32 forward V and 13 reverse J primers. One entry per CDR3 protein, called by TCRdb with MiXCR from the multiplex PCR reads. The sample holds 15,000 or so distinct CDR3 sequences; less than 35% are singletons and the top ten take roughly 5.2%. This clonotype has only a few counts. The antigen is unknown.

The chain links TRBV6-4 to TRBJ2-2; maybe TRBD2 (6 bases). The sample consisted of lung tumor tissue. The TCR comes from a man aged 35 to 55 with non-small cell lung cancer. The DNA for the CDR3 is TGTGCCAGCAGGAGGGACTCCCACACCGGGGAGCTGTTTTTT. As protein: CASRRDSHTGELFF.